The rows below give T cell receptor beta chains drawn from one sample of a study of blood T cell repertoires in COVID-19. TCRdb's table, derived via immunoSEQ multiplex PCR, lists solely in-frame clones and lacks some. The sample shows 200,000 to 250,000 clones, approximately 82% of them seen only once. The sequenced sample was PBMCs or T cells enriched from blood (not recorded which). These receptor sequences come from a man aged 35 to 55 who had recovered from COVID-19. Each CDR3 is given with its conserved first and last residue. A D gene is named only where the DNA matches it firmly. Not every row has a clone size; where given, it reads once, few, many or a size class.

CDR3	DNA	V	D	J	size
CASSPGTSGSRNEQFF	TGTGCCAGCAGCCCCGGGACTAGCGGGAGTAGGAATGAGCAGTTCTTC	TRBV9	TRBD2	TRBJ2-1	-
CASSMHLSRDYGYTF	TGTGCCAGCAGTATGCATCTCTCCCGGGACTATGGCTACACCTTC	TRBV6-5	-	TRBJ1-2	few
CASSLEGRRNEQFF	TGCGCCAGCAGCTTGGAAGGGAGAAGGAATGAGCAGTTCTTC	TRBV5-1	-	TRBJ2-1	-
CASSPPGGGTQYF	TGTGCCAGCAGTCCACCGGGGGGCGGGACCCAGTACTTC	TRBV12-3/TRBV12-4	-	TRBJ2-5	once
CASSQGRSPLHF	TGTGCCAGCAGCCAAGGGAGGTCACCCCTCCACTTT	TRBV3-1/TRBV3-2	-	TRBJ1-6	-
CSVGGRNSSGNTIYF	TGCAGCGTTGGGGGCAGAAACAGCTCTGGAAACACCATATATTTT	TRBV29-1	-	TRBJ1-3	few
CASSSGELAKNIQYF	TGTGCCAGCAGCTCCGGGGAGCTAGCCAAAAACATTCAGTACTTC	TRBV6-2/TRBV6-3	-	TRBJ2-4	-
CASSQYYLGTSGAYNEQFF	TGCGCCAGCAGCCAATATTACCTCGGGACTAGCGGGGCCTACAATGAGCAGTTCTTC	TRBV4-1	TRBD2	TRBJ2-1	-
CASSVTGQGNEQYF	TGTGCCAGCAGCGTAACTGGGCAGGGAAACGAGCAGTACTTC	TRBV9	-	TRBJ2-7	-
CASSDFNNEQFF	TGCGCCAGCAGCGACTTTAACAATGAGCAGTTCTTC	TRBV4-1	-	TRBJ2-1	-
CASSPRGTVNTEAFF	TGTGCCAGCAGCCCACGAGGCACCGTGAACACTGAAGCTTTCTTT	TRBV7-3	-	TRBJ1-1	few
CSARTSAYNEQFF	TGCAGCGCCCGGACTAGCGCTTACAATGAGCAGTTCTTC	TRBV29-1	TRBD2	TRBJ2-1	-
CASSFTTTNEKLFF	TGCGCCAGCAGCTTCACAACAACTAATGAAAAACTGTTTTTT	TRBV5-1	-	TRBJ1-4	-
CATAGGPANTEAFF	TGTGCCACCGCCGGAGGTCCTGCGAACACTGAAGCTTTCTTT	TRBV10-3	-	TRBJ1-1	-
CASSQGRQGRGSPLHF	TGCGCCAGCAGCCAAGGGAGACAGGGTCGAGGGTCACCCCTCCACTTT	TRBV4-1	TRBD1	TRBJ1-6	-
CASSLDGDYNEKLFF	TGTGCCAGCAGCTTGGATGGGGACTATAATGAAAAACTGTTTTTT	TRBV5-5	-	TRBJ1-4	-
CASSREGYEQYF	TGTGCCAGCTCACGGGAGGGTTACGAGCAGTACTTC	TRBV18	TRBD2	TRBJ2-7	-
CSVEDRGHTLSGNTIYF	TGCAGCGTTGAAGATCGTGGACACACTCTTTCTGGAAACACCATATATTTT	TRBV29-1	-	TRBJ1-3	-
CASSSAGTGSGNIQYF	TGTGCCAGCAGTTCGGCTGGGACAGGGAGTGGAAACATTCAGTACTTC	TRBV28	TRBD1	TRBJ2-4	-
CASGLTGLAGGHVGTDTQYF	TGTGCTAGTGGTTTGACGGGACTAGCGGGGGGGCATGTTGGTACAGATACGCAGTATTTT	TRBV12-5	TRBD2	TRBJ2-3	-
CASSPRASMGGEQFF	TGTGCCAGCAGCCCAAGAGCTAGTATGGGTGGTGAGCAGTTCTTC	TRBV9	-	TRBJ2-1	-
CASSPGGLNGYTF	TGTGCCAGCAGCCCAGGGGGATTGAATGGCTACACCTTC	TRBV6-2/TRBV6-3	TRBD1	TRBJ1-2	-
CASSVAGGVENIQYF	TGTGCCAGCAGCGTAGCGGGCGGGGTTGAAAACATTCAGTACTTC	TRBV9	-	TRBJ2-4	-
CASSPLQRTNEKLFF	TGTGCCAGCAGCCCCCTTCAGCGCACTAATGAAAAACTGTTTTTT	TRBV28	-	TRBJ1-4	-
CASSYAGRGYGYTF	TGTGCCAGCAGTTACGCGGGCCGCGGCTATGGCTACACCTTC	TRBV6-5	-	TRBJ1-2	-
CASSQESGVGSPLHF	TGTGCCAGCAGCCAAGAATCCGGGGTTGGTTCACCCCTCCACTTT	TRBV4-2	-	TRBJ1-6	-
CASSSDPDRTNTGELFF	TGTGCCAGCAGCTCCGATCCGGACAGGACGAACACCGGGGAGCTGTTTTTT	TRBV7-3	TRBD1	TRBJ2-2	-
CAWSAFRGAGANVLTF	TGTGCCTGGAGTGCCTTTCGGGGAGCTGGGGCCAACGTCCTGACTTTC	TRBV30	-	TRBJ2-6	-